This T cell receptor (beta chain) came from a study of T cells after yellow fever vaccination. V was cut by 7 bases and J by 4 bases, with 17 bases left in between. The length of the CDR3 is 15 residues. Germline V lookup: CDR1 SGHRS, CDR2 YFSETQ. General study results and limits: The presence of abundant clonotypes contaminating from the bulk population was possible in FACS-sorted repertoires. Across the CD4 and CD8 compartments, a small share of clonotypes was present in both. The booster saw the reappearance of most primary-vaccination clones (approximately 97% CD4, about 85% CD8).

This clonotype was seen ten or more times. What it binds is not known. From the 5' RACE reads, TCRdb called clonotypes with MiXCR, one entry per CDR3 protein. The table records 100,000 to 150,000 distinct CDR3 sequences, roughly 6.7% of them present only once. The sample here was CD4+ T cells sorted from PBMCs, taken 9 to 11 days after the first yellow fever vaccination. The chain has TRBV5-1 and TRBJ2-2; perhaps TRBD1 as D (6 bases). The TCR originated in a man younger than 30 who received the YFV17D yellow fever vaccine. The CDR3 DNA reads TGCGCCAGCCTGTCCTTTGGGGGCGGCACCGGGGAGCTGTTTTTT. Its translation: CASLSFGGGTGELFF.